This T cell receptor beta chain was recorded in a study of T cells in Graves' hyperthyroidism and ophthalmopathy. General study points: Most thyroid clonotypes that were expanded above 0.001 also turned up in blood.

Of note for this clonotype: Its antigen is still unknown.

Amplification targeted TCR beta CDR3 regions from RNA transcripts. With the HTBI primer set, the TCR CDR3 went through a first round of RT-PCR. TCRdb re-called the multiplex PCR reads with MiXCR, one entry per CDR3 protein. Of a few hundred thousand distinct CDR3 sequences in the sample, 15% to 20% are singletons; the top ten hold 35% to 50%. The CDR3 has 18 amino acids. CDR1 and CDR2 from the germline V gene are MGHRA and YSYEKL. V lost 1 base and J 0 bases, leaving 19 bases between the germline ends. The chain is built from TRBV4-1 and TRBJ2-7; no reliable D call. The source is a man aged 18-30 years with Graves' ophthalmopathy. The sample consisted of blood. As DNA, the CDR3 is TGCGCCAGCAGCCAAGGGGCAGGTGGCGGATTTGGCTCCTACGAGCAGTACTTC. Encoded protein: CASSQGAGGGFGSYEQYF.